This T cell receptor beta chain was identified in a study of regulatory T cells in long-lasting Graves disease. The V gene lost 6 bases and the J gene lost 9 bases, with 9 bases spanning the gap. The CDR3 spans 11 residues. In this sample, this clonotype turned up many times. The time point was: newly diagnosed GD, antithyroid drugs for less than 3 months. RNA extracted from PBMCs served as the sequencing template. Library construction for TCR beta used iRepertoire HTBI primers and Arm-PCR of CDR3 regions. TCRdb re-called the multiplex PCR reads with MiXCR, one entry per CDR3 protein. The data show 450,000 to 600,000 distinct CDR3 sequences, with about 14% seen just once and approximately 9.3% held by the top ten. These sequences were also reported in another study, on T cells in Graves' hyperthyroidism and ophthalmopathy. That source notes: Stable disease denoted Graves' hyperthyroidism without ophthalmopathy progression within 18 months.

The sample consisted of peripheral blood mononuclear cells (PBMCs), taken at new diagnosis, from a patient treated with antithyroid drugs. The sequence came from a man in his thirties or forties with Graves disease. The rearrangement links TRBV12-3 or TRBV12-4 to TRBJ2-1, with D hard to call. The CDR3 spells CASSLVGEQFF. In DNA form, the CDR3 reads TGTGCCAGCAGCTTGGTGGGTGAGCAGTTCTTC.